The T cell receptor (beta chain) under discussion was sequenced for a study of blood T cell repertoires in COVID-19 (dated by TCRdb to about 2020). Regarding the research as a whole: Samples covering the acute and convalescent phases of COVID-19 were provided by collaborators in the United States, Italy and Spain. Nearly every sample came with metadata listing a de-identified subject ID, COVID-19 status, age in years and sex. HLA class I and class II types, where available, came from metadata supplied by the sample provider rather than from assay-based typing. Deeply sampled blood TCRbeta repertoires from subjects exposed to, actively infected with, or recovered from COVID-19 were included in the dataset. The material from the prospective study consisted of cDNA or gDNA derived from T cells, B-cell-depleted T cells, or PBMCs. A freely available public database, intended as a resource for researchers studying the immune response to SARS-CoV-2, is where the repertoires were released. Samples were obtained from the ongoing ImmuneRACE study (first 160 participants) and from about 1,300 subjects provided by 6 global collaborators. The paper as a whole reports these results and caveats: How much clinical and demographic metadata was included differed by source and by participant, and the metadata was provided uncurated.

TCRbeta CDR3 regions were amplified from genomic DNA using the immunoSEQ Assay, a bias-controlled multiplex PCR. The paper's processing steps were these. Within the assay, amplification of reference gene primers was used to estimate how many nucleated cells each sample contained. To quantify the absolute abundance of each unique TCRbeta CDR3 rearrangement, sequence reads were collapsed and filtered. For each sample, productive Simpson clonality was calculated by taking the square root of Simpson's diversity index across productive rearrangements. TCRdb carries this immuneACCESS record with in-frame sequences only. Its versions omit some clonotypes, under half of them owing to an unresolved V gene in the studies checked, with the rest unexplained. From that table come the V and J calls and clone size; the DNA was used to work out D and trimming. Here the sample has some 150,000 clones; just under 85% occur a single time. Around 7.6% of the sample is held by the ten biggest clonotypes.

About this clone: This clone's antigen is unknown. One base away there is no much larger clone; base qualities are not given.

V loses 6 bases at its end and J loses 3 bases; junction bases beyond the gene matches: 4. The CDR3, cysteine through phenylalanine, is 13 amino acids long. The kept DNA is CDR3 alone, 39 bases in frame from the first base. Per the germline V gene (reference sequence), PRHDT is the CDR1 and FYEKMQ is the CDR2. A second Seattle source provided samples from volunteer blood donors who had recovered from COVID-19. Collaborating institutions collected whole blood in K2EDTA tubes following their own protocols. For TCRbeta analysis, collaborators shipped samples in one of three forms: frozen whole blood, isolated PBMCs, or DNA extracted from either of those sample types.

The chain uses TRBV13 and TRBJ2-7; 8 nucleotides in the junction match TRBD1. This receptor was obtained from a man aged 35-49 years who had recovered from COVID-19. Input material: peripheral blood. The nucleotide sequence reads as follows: TGTGCCAGCAGAACCACAGGGGGCTACGAGCAGTACTTC. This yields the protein CASRTTGGYEQYF.